This TCR beta chain came from a study of T-cell memory formation after mild COVID-19. Study findings and constraints: Mostly located in CM and EM were contracting CD4+ clones, with contracting CD8+ clones located in EMRA. Balance between CD4 and CD8 was seen in clones contracting day 15 to 85, and a CD4+ lean was seen in later expanders. Pre-infection memory held some responding clones, suggesting pre-existing cross-reactive T cells responded.

Notes on this clonotype: Its antigen is currently unknown.

Germline V gene data show CDR1 as MNHEY and CDR2 as SVGAGI. With 2 bases removed from V and 10 bases from J, the gap between germline ends came to 14 bases. There are 13 residues in the CDR3. The 5'RACE method, run with constant-segment primers, produced TCR alpha and TCR beta cDNA libraries (carrying sample barcodes and UMIs). TCRdb reprocessed the 5' RACE reads with MiXCR, giving one entry per CDR3 protein. The sample has 100,000 to 120,000 distinct CDR3 sequences, 18% seen once. The rearrangement uses TRBV6-5 and TRBJ1-1; D is perhaps TRBD1 (5 bases). This clonotype was sampled from a young man who had mild COVID-19 (a few samples of this study predate the infection). Cell type and time point are not known. The sample taken for sequencing was PBMCs or a T cell subset sorted from them (not recorded which). The CDR3 protein is CASSYPGRDGAFF. In DNA form, the CDR3 reads TGTGCCAGCAGTTACCCGGGACGGGATGGAGCTTTCTTT.